What follows is one T cell receptor (beta chain) and its context. Its matching antigen is unknown. The read falls 3 residues short of the CDR3 end, and the missing part is taken from the germline J gene. These data come from a study of T cells in women clearing cervical HPV infection. The CDR3 has 14 residues. Germline values: CDR1 GTSNPN, CDR2 SVGIG (reference sequence). Study conclusions and caveats: Richness differences could reflect unmeasured T-cell content per sample.

The protocol was immunoSEQ multiplex PCR, while the TCRdb copy is restricted to in-frame clones and leaves out a portion. Recorded here are about 34,000 clones; the top ten clones represent more than 1.2%. The chain combines TRBV30 with TRBJ2-2; D may be TRBD1 (5 bases). The sequence derives from a woman between 18 and 70 years old with a cervical HPV16 infection that either progressed to CIN3+ or cleared (not recorded which). Sequencing used blood buffy coat. The CDR3 sequence is CAWSSGRVGSPLFF. CDR3 DNA, as far as it was read: TGTGCCTGGAGTTCTGGCAGGGTGGGTTCACCG. The variable domain in full, with the rest retrieved from reference TRBV30 and TRBJ2-2, is SQTIHQWPATLVQPVGSPLSLECTVEGTSNPNLYWYRQAAGRGLQLLFYSVGIGQISSEVPQNLSASRPQDRQFILSSKKLLLSDSGFYLCAWSSGRVGSPLFFGEGSRLTVL.